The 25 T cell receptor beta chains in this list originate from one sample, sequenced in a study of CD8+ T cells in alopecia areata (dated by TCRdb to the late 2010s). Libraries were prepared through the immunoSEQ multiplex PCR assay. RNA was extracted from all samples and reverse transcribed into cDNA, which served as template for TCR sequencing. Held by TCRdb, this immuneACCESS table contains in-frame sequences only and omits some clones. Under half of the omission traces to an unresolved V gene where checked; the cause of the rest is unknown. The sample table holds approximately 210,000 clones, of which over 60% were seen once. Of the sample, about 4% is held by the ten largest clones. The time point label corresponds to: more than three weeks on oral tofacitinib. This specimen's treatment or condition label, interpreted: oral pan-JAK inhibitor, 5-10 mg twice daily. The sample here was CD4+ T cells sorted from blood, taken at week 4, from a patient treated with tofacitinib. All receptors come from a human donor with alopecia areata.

CDR3 in amino acids: CASSIGHFSGANVLTF. DNA of the CDR3: TGCGCCAGCAGCATCGGACACTTCTCTGGGGCCAACGTCCTGACTTTC. The chain is built from TRBV5-1 and TRBJ2-6, with a possible D match to TRBD1 (5 bases). The CDR3 runs to 16 residues. V was cut by 4 bases and J by 0 bases, with 11 bases left in between. Germline assignment: CDR1 SGHRS and CDR2 YFSETQ.

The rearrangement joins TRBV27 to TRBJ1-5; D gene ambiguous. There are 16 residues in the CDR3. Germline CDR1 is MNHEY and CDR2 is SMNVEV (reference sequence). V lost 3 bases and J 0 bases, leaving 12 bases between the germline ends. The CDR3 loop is CASSFAPLNSNQPQHF. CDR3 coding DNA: TGTGCCAGCAGTTTCGCACCCCTTAATAGCAATCAGCCCCAGCATTTT.

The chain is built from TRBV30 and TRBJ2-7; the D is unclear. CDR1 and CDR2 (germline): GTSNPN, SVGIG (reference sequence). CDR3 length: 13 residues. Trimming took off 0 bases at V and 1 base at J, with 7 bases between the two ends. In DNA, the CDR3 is TGTGCCTGGAGTGTCTGGCTATCCTACGAGCAGTACTTC. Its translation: CAWSVWLSYEQYF.

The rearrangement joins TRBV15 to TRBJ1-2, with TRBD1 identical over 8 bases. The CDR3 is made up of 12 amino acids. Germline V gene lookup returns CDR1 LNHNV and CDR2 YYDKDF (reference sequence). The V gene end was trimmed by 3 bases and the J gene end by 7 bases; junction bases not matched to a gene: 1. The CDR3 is CATSRQGAGYTF. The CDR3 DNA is TGTGCCACCAGCAGGCAGGGGGCTGGCTACACCTTC.

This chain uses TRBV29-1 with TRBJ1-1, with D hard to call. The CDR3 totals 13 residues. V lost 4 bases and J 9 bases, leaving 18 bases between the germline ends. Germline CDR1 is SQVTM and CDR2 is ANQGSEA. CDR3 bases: TGCAGCGTTGTATCTCCTCGGGCACAGCAAGCTTTCTTT. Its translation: CSVVSPRAQQAFF. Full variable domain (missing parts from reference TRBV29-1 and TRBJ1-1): SAVISQKPSRDICQRGTSLTIQCQVDSQVTMMFWYRQQPGQSLTLIATANQGSEATYESGFVIDKFPISRPNLTFSTLTVSNMSPEDSSIYLCSVVSPRAQQAFFGQGTRLTVV.

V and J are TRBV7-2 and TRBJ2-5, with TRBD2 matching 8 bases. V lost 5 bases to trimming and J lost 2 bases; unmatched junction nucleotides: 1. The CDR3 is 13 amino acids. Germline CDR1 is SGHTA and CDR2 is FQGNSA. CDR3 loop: CASSGTSQETQYF. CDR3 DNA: TGTGCCAGCAGCGGGACTAGTCAAGAGACCCAGTACTTC.

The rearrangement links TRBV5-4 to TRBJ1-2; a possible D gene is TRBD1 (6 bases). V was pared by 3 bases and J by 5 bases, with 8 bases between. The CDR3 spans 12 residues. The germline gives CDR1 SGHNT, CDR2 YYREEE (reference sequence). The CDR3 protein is CASSSQGYGYTF. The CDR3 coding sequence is TGTGCCAGCAGCTCCCAGGGGTATGGCTACACCTTC.

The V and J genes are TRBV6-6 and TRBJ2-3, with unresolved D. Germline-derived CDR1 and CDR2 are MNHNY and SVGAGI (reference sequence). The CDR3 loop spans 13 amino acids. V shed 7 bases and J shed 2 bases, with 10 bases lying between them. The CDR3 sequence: CASTSGFTDTQYF. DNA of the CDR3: TGTGCCAGCACTTCTGGGTTCACAGATACGCAGTATTTT.

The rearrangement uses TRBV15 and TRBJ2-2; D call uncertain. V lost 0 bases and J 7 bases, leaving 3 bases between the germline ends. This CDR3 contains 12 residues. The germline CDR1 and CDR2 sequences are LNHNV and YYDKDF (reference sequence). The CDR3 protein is CATSRDHGELFF. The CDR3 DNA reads TGTGCCACCAGCAGAGATCACGGGGAGCTGTTTTTT.

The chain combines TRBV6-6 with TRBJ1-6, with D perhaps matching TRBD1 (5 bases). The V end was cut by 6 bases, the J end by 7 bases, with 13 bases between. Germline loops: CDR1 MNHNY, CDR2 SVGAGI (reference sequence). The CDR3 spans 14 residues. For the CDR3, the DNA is TGTGCCAGCAGGAGGGGTACGGGGAATTCACCCCTCCACTTT. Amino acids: CASRRGTGNSPLHF.

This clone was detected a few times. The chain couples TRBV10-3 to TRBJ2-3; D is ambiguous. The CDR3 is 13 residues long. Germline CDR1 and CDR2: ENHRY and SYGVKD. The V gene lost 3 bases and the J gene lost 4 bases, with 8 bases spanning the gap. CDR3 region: CAISDPPPDTQYF. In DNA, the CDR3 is TGTGCCATCAGTGACCCCCCCCCAGATACGCAGTATTTT.

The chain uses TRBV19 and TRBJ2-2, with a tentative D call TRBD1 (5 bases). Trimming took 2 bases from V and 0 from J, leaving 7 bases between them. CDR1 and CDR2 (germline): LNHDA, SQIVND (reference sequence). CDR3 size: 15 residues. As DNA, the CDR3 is TGTGCCAGTAGTATACGGACACCGAACACCGGGGAGCTGTTTTTT. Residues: CASSIRTPNTGELFF.

The CDR3 coding sequence is TGTGCCAGCAGCCCCGGACAGGGTGGGGGCGGGGAGCTGTTTTTT. It codes for CASSPGQGGGGELFF. The rearrangement uses TRBV2 and TRBJ2-2; 8 bases agree with TRBD1. Trimming took 6 bases from V and 7 from J; bases not matched to a gene: 10. Per germline, CDR1 SNHLY and CDR2 FYNNEI. CDR3 length equals 15 residues.

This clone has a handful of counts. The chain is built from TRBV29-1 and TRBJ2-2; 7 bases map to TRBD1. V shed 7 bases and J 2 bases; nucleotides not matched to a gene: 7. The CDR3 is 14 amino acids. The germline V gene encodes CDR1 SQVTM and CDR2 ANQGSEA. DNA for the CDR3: TGCAGCGCCAGGGGACAGAGCAACACCGGGGAGCTGTTTTTT. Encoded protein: CSARGQSNTGELFF.

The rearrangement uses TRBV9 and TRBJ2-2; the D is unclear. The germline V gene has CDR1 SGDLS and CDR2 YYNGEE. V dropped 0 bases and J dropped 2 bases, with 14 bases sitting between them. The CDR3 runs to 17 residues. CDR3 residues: CASSVATASVNTGELFF. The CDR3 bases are TGTGCCAGCAGCGTAGCTACGGCGTCGGTCAACACCGGGGAGCTGTTTTTT.

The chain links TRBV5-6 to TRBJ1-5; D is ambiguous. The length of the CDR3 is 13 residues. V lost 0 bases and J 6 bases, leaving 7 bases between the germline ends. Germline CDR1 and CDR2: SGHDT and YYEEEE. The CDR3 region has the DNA TGTGCCAGCAGCTTGGATAGGAGTCAGCCCCAGCATTTT. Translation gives CASSLDRSQPQHF.

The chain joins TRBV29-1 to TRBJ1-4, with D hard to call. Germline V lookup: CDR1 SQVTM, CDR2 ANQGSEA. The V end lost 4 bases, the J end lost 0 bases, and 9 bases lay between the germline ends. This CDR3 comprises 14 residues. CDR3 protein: CSVGLGTTNEKLFF. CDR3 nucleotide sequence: TGCAGCGTTGGGTTAGGAACAACTAATGAAAAACTGTTTTTT.

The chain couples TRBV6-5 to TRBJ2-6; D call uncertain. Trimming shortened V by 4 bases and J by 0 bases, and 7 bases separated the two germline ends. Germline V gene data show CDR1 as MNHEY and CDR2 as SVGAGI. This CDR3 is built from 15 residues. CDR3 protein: CASSSQYSGANVLTF. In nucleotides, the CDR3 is TGTGCCAGCAGTTCGCAGTACTCTGGGGCCAACGTCCTGACTTTC.

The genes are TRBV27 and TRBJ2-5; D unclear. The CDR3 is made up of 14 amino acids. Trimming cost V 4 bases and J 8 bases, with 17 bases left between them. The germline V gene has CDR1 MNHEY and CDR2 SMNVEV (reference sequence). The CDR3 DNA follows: TGTGCCAGCAGTTCAGGATCCGATAGCTCTACCCAGTACTTC. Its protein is CASSSGSDSSTQYF.

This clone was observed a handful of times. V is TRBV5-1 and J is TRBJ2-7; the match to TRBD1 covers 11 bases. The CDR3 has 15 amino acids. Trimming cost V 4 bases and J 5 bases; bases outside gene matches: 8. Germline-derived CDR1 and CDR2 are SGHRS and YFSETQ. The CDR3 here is CASSPGQGAADEQYF. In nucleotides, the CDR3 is TGCGCCAGCAGCCCCGGACAGGGGGCGGCTGACGAGCAGTACTTC.

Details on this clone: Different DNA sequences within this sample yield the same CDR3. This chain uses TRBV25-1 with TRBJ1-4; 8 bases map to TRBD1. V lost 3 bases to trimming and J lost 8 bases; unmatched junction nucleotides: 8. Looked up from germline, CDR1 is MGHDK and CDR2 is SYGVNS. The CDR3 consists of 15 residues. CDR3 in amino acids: CASSDLDRAEEKLFF. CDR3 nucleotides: TGTGCCAGCAGTGATTTGGACAGGGCAGAAGAAAAACTGTTTTTT.

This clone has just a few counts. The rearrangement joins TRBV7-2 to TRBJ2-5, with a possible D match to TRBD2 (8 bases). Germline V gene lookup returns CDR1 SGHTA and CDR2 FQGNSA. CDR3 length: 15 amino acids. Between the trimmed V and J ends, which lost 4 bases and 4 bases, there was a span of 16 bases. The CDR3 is CASSSRDSGGETQYF. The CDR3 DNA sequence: TGTGCCAGCAGCTCCCGGGACAGCGGGGGAGAGACCCAGTACTTC.

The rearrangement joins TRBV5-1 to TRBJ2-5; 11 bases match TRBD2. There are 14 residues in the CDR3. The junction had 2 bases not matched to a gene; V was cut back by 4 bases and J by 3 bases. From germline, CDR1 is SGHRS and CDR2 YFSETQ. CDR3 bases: TGCGCCAGCAGCCCGGGACTAGCGGAAGAGACCCAGTACTTC. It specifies CASSPGLAEETQYF.

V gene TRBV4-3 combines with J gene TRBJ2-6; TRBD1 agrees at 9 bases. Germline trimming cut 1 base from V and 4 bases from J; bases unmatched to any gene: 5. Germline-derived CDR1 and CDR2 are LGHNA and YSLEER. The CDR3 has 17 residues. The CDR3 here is CASSQAWDRDGANVLTF. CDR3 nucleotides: TGCGCCAGCAGCCAAGCCTGGGACAGGGACGGGGCCAACGTCCTGACTTTC.

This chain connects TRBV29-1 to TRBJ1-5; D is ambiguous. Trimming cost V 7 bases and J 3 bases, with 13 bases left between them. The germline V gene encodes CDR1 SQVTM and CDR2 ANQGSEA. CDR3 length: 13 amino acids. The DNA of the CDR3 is TGCAGCGCCGCGTCCGGGCTCAATCAGCCCCAGCATTTT. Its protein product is CSAASGLNQPQHF.